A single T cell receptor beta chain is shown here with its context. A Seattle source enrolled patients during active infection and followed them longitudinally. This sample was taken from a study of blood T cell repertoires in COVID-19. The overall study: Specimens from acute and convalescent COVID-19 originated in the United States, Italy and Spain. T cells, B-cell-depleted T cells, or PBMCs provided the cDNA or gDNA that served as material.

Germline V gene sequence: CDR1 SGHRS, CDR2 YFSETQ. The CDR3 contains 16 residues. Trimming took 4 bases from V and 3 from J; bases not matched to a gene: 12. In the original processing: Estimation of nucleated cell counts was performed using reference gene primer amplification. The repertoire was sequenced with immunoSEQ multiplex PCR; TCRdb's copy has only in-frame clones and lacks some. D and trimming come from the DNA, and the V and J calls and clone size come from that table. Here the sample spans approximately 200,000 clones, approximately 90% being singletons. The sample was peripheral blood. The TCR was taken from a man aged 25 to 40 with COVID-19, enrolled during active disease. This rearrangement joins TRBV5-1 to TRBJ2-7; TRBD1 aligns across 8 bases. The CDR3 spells CASSNQGASGFYEQYF. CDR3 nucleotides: TGCGCCAGCAGCAACCAGGGGGCATCGGGCTTCTACGAGCAGTACTTC.